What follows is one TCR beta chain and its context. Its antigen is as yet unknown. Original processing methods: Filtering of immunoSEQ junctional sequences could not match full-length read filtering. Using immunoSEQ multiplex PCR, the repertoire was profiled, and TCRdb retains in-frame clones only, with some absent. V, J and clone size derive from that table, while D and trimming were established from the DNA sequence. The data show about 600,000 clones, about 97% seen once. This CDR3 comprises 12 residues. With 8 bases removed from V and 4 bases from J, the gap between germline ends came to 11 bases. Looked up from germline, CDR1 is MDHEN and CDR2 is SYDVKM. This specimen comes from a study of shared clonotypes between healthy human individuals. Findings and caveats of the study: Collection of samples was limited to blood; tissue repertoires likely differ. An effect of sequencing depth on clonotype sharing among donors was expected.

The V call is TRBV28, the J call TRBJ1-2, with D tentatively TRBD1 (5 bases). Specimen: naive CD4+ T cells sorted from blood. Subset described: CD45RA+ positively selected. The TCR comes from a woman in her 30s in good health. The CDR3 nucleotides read TGTGCCAGCGCCTACCAGGGCTATGGCTACACCTTC. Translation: CASAYQGYGYTF.